In its sample, the clone carrying this TCR beta chain was seen once. What it recognizes is unknown. Clones were sequenced by immunoSEQ multiplex PCR, and TCRdb holds only the in-frame ones, with some missing. The repertoire includes about 54,000 clones, roughly three quarters of them detected once, and roughly 4.5% sits in the top ten. These data belong to a study of OX40 agonist ivuxolimab in advanced cancers. Overall study findings and caveats: Clonal expansion from baseline to week 6 occurred in both CD4+ and CD8+ T cells.

Between the trimmed V and J ends, which lost 0 bases and 7 bases, there was a span of 8 bases. The CDR3 is 13 amino acids. Germline V gene sequence: CDR1 SGHNT, CDR2 YYREEE (reference sequence). This TCR was sampled from an adult with an advanced solid tumor such as melanoma, head and neck, liver or kidney cancer. The rearrangement joins TRBV5-4 to TRBJ2-1; D remains unclear. Sequences were derived from CD4+ or CD8+ T cells sorted from blood, sampled in a trial of the OX40 agonist ivuxolimab. CDR3 coding DNA: TGTGCCAGCAGCTTGGTAGGACGAAATGAGCAGTTCTTC. This gives the protein CASSLVGRNEQFF.